One and the same sample provided the 21 T cell receptor beta chains below, sequenced in a study of blood T cell repertoires in COVID-19. TCRdb's table, derived via immunoSEQ multiplex PCR, lists solely in-frame clones and lacks some. Of over 110,000 clones in the sample, around 87% are singletons; the top ten hold around 10%. The specimen was PBMCs or T cells enriched from blood (not recorded which). These receptor sequences come from a man between 60 and 75 years old who had recovered from COVID-19.

This chain connects TRBV6-1 to TRBJ1-1; TRBD1 is a possible D gene (5 bases). V lost 3 bases and J 4 bases, leaving 12 bases between the germline ends. This CDR3 comprises 14 residues. Germline V CDR1 and CDR2: MNHNS, SASEGT. CDR3 sequence (DNA): TGTGCCAGCAGTGAGCGGGACGGGAGCACTGAAGCTTTCTTT. It is translated as CASSERDGSTEAFF.

The chain has TRBV2 and TRBJ1-5; tentative D call: TRBD1 (5 bases). There are 12 residues in the CDR3. Germline values: CDR1 SNHLY, CDR2 FYNNEI. V lost 4 bases and J 6 bases, leaving 7 bases between the germline ends. This CDR3 is CASSGGGQPQHF. As DNA, the CDR3 is TGTGCCAGCAGTGGGGGGGGTCAGCCCCAGCATTTT.

The chain combines TRBV11-1 with TRBJ2-7, with TRBD1 matching over 9 bases. There are 16 residues in the CDR3. Trimming cost V 4 bases and J 4 bases; bases outside gene matches: 11. From germline, CDR1 is SGHAT and CDR2 FQDESV (reference sequence). The CDR3 spells CASSSAGTGRWYEQYF. In DNA form, the CDR3 reads TGTGCCAGCAGCTCAGCAGGGACAGGGCGGTGGTACGAGCAGTACTTC.

The CDR3 reads CASSLVSGANTGELFF. The CDR3 nucleotides read TGTGCCAGCAGCTTAGTCAGCGGAGCGAACACCGGGGAGCTGTTTTTT. This chain uses TRBV11-3 with TRBJ2-2; weak D call: TRBD2 (5 bases). The CDR3 runs to 16 residues. Germline lookup yields CDR1 SGHNT and CDR2 YENEEA. The V and J ends lost 1 base and 0 bases respectively, with 9 bases between them.

The J gene is TRBJ1-1, the V gene TRBV19, with 7 bases that match TRBD1. With V trimmed by 0 bases and J by 4 bases, 2 bases remained unmatched. Germline CDR1 and CDR2: LNHDA and SQIVND (reference sequence). The CDR3 covers 14 residues. DNA of the CDR3: TGTGCCAGTAGTATAGAGGGACAGACCACTGAAGCTTTCTTT. It is translated as CASSIEGQTTEAFF.

The chain links TRBV2 to TRBJ2-5; D ambiguous. Germline V gene lookup returns CDR1 SNHLY and CDR2 FYNNEI. The ends were cut back, 2 bases at V and 5 bases at J, with 3 bases in the middle. The CDR3 has 11 amino acids. CDR3 region: CASSETETQYF. The CDR3, as DNA: TGTGCCAGCAGTGAAACTGAGACCCAGTACTTC. The whole variable domain, filled in from reference TRBV2 and TRBJ2-5, reads EPEVTQTPSHQVTQMGQEVILRCVPISNHLYFYWYRQILGQKVEFLVSFYNNEISEKSEIFDDQFSVERPDGSNFTLKIRSTKLEDSAMYFCASSETETQYFGPGTRLLVL.

The J gene is TRBJ2-5, the V gene TRBV7-9, with 7 bases aligning to TRBD1. The J segment lost 2 bases and the V segment lost 5 bases, leaving 8 bases of the junction unmatched. This CDR3 has 15 residues. Germline V lookup: CDR1 SEHNR, CDR2 FQNEAQ (reference sequence). The CDR3 loop is CASSPTGRFQETQYF. In DNA form, the CDR3 reads TGTGCCAGCAGCCCGACAGGGCGTTTTCAAGAGACCCAGTACTTC.

V gene TRBV5-1 combines with J gene TRBJ2-7; 11 positions match TRBD2. Germline CDR1 reads SGHRS; CDR2 reads YFSETQ. The CDR3 is 13 residues long. J was trimmed by 6 bases and V by 2 bases; bases with no gene match: 1. As DNA, the CDR3 is TGCGCCAGCAGCTTACTAGCGGGGGCCGAGCAGTACTTC. Encoded protein: CASSLLAGAEQYF.

The rearrangement joins TRBV29-1 to TRBJ1-2; 9 nucleotides agree with TRBD1. With V trimmed by 3 bases and J by 5 bases, 4 bases remained unmatched. This CDR3 is 13 amino acids long. CDR1 is SQVTM, CDR2 ANQGSEA, per germline. This chain's CDR3 is CSVETGTGYGYTF. The CDR3 DNA sequence: TGCAGCGTTGAGACCGGGACAGGGTATGGCTACACCTTC.

This sequence joins TRBV7-9 and TRBJ2-1, with 9 nucleotides matching TRBD2. There are 16 residues in the CDR3. CDR1 is SEHNR and CDR2 is FQNEAQ in the germline V gene (reference sequence). J was trimmed by 7 bases and V by 2 bases; bases with no gene match: 9. CDR3 loop: CASSLLAGGPGNEQFF. The CDR3 DNA follows: TGTGCCAGCAGCTTACTTGCGGGAGGGCCTGGTAATGAGCAGTTCTTC.

The genes are TRBV30 and TRBJ1-6; 7 nucleotides align to TRBD1. There are 14 residues in the CDR3. Germline V gene sequence: CDR1 GTSNPN, CDR2 SVGIG (reference sequence). V lost 7 bases and J lost 7; bases outside the gene matches: 10. The CDR3 bases are TGTGCCTCGTACAGGGGTATGCGGAATTCACCCCTCCACTTT. This encodes CASYRGMRNSPLHF.

V gene TRBV6-6 combines with J gene TRBJ1-5, with D possibly being TRBD1 (5 bases). The V gene lost 5 bases and the J gene lost 11 bases, with 22 bases spanning the gap. Germline values: CDR1 MNHNY, CDR2 SVGAGI (reference sequence). The CDR3 is made up of 15 amino acids. CDR3 in amino acids: CASSQDGILGGAQHF. The CDR3 DNA reads as TGTGCCAGCAGTCAGGACGGGATCTTGGGGGGAGCCCAGCATTTT.

The chain carries TRBV30 and TRBJ1-6; tentative D call: TRBD1 (6 bases). The ends were cut back, 4 bases at V and 5 bases at J, with 9 bases in the middle. Germline V gene sequence: CDR1 GTSNPN, CDR2 SVGIG (reference sequence). The CDR3 extends over 13 amino acids. In DNA form, the CDR3 reads TGTGCCTGGAAGGACAGAGATAATTCACCCCTCCACTTT. Its translation is CAWKDRDNSPLHF. Combining the CDR3 with reference TRBV30 and TRBJ1-6 gives the whole variable domain SQTIHQWPATLVQPVGSPLSLECTVEGTSNPNLYWYRQAAGRGLQLLFYSVGIGQISSEVPQNLSASRPQDRQFILSSKKLLLSDSGFYLCAWKDRDNSPLHFGNGTRLTVT.

There are a few counts of this clone. This chain uses TRBV18 with TRBJ2-1; 7 positions agree with TRBD1. CDR3 size: 15 residues. The ends lost 3 bases at V and 4 bases at J; junction bases unmatched: 6. Germline V lookup: CDR1 KGHSH, CDR2 LQKENI. The CDR3 DNA reads TGTGCCAGCTCACCCGGACAGGAGATATACAATGAGCAGTTCTTC. Its translation is CASSPGQEIYNEQFF.

The chain's CDR3 is CASEKGLGGTEQYF. The DNA of the CDR3 is TGTGCCAGCGAGAAGGGACTCGGAGGAACCGAGCAGTACTTC. The rearrangement joins TRBV7-9 to TRBJ2-7; D possibly corresponds to TRBD2 (6 bases). The CDR3 has 14 amino acids. The V and J ends lost 8 bases and 6 bases respectively, with 20 bases between them. The V gene's germline CDR1 is SEHNR and CDR2 FQNEAQ (reference sequence).

Here the CDR3 reads CASSLVTGPYNEQFF. The DNA of the CDR3 is TGCGCCAGCAGCTTGGTGACAGGCCCCTACAATGAGCAGTTCTTC. The chain uses TRBV5-1 and TRBJ2-1, with D possibly being TRBD1 (6 bases). CDR3 length equals 15 residues. Trimming left V 0 bases short and J 2 bases short, with 9 bases between. The germline CDR1 and CDR2 sequences are SGHRS and YFSETQ.

The V gene is TRBV3-1 (or the pseudogene TRBV3-2), the J gene TRBJ1-6; 7 nucleotides line up with TRBD1. Looked up from germline, CDR1 is LGHDT and CDR2 is YNNKEL (reference sequence). The CDR3 has 17 amino acids. J was trimmed by 5 bases and V by 0 bases; bases with no gene match: 7. CDR3 protein: CASSQDRTGYDNSPLHF. CDR3 DNA: TGTGCCAGCAGCCAAGACCGGACAGGCTATGATAATTCACCCCTCCACTTT.

The chain combines TRBV28 with TRBJ2-7; 7 bases line up with TRBD2. With V trimmed by 2 bases and J by 3 bases, 1 base remained unmatched. The germline gives CDR1 MDHEN, CDR2 SYDVKM. This CDR3 has 13 amino acids. The CDR3 is CASSLGGGYEQYF. The DNA for the CDR3 is TGTGCCAGCAGTTTAGGGGGGGGCTACGAGCAGTACTTC.

The CDR3 protein is CASSYGVGRLEAFF. The CDR3 DNA reads TGTGCCAGCAGTTACGGGGTGGGGAGACTTGAAGCTTTCTTT. This rearrangement joins TRBV6-6 to TRBJ1-1; D not certain. Trimming shortened V by 2 bases and J by 7 bases, and 14 bases separated the two germline ends. CDR3 length: 14 amino acids. Germline V gene sequence: CDR1 MNHNY, CDR2 SVGAGI (reference sequence).

The rearrangement links TRBV2 to TRBJ1-5, with D maybe TRBD1 (6 bases). Germline V lookup: CDR1 SNHLY, CDR2 FYNNEI. The V end was cut by 7 bases, the J end by 5 bases, with 21 bases between. The CDR3 consists of 16 residues. Written as DNA, the CDR3 is TGTGCCAGCACCAAGGGGGGGGATACGGCTCATCAGCCCCAGCATTTT. It specifies CASTKGGDTAHQPQHF.

This chain connects TRBV27 to TRBJ1-1; D call uncertain. Germline lookup yields CDR1 MNHEY and CDR2 SMNVEV (reference sequence). There are 13 residues in the CDR3. The V end was cut by 5 bases, the J end by 3 bases, with 10 bases between. CDR3 region: CASSGGRYTEAFF. Written as DNA, the CDR3 is TGTGCCAGCAGTGGTGGTCGGTACACTGAAGCTTTCTTT.